The next 20 T cell receptor beta chains were all read from a single sample in a study of kidney transplant recipient with SARS-CoV-2 infection. TCRdb called the reads again in MiXCR, with one record for every CDR3 protein. The repertoire consists of fewer than 250,000 distinct CDR3 sequences, with around 30% occurring once and the leading ten covering nearly 7.5%. Source: a blood sample, taken at baseline and on day 111 from a kidney transplant recipient. The receptors here all came from a young adult male patient who had COVID-19 and was a kidney transplant recipient. Part of the T cell pool may stem from the graft donor.

A remark on this clonotype: A read error may account for a junction end that differs from germline. This CDR3 reads CASSLAGSEQCF. The DNA of the CDR3 is TGTGCCAGCAGCTTAGCAGGTTCCGAGCAGTGCTTC. This sequence joins TRBV7-9 and TRBJ2-7; D is undetermined. There are 12 residues in the CDR3. From germline, CDR1 is SEHNR and CDR2 FQNEAQ (reference sequence).

About this clonotype: A much larger clone differs from this one at a single base, so this may be a read error. This CDR3 is missing its conserved last phenylalanine or tryptophan, likely due to a read error. This rearrangement joins TRBV19 to TRBJ2-7; D is unclear. The CDR3 is made up of 13 amino acids. The germline gives CDR1 LNHDA, CDR2 SQIVND (reference sequence). Trimming stripped 3 bases from V and 4 bases from J, with 10 bases between. The CDR3 DNA sequence: TGTGCCAGTAGTATTGTCGGAGATTACGAGCAGTACCTC. It specifies CASSIVGDYEQYL.

This clonotype occurred many times. The rearrangement links TRBV6-4 to TRBJ1-2; D is unresolved. The CDR3 covers 17 residues. V shed 4 bases and J shed 4 bases, with 22 bases lying between them. Per the germline V gene, CDR1 is MRHNA and CDR2 is SNTAGT. CDR3 DNA sequence: TGTGCCAGCAGTGCCTTAAGCTCACACGGAAAGACCTATGGCTACACCTTC. Amino acids: CASSALSSHGKTYGYTF.

This clonotype was observed many times. This rearrangement joins TRBV12-5 to TRBJ1-1, with D unresolved. The length of the CDR3 is 16 residues. The germline CDR1 and CDR2 sequences are LGHNT and FRNRAP. Trimming took 1 base from V and 6 from J, leaving 18 bases between them. DNA of the CDR3: TGTGCTAGTGGTTTGGCAGACCTGATCTCGGCTGCTGAAGCTTTCTTT. This translates into CASGLADLISAAEAFF.

Details on this clonotype: At one end, the junction sequence differs from germline, possibly due to a read error. V usage is TRBV5-1 and J usage is TRBJ1-1; D is undetermined. The CDR3 contains 13 residues. Germline V gene sequence: CDR1 SGHRS, CDR2 YFSETQ. The CDR3 DNA reads TGCGCCGGCAGCTTGGACGGGAACACTGAAGCTTTCTTT. Translation: CAGSLDGNTEAFF.

Ten or more counts support this clonotype. This rearrangement joins TRBV4-3 to TRBJ1-5; D unresolved. The CDR3 has 15 amino acids. Germline V gene data show CDR1 as LGHNA and CDR2 as YSLEER. The V gene lost 0 bases and the J gene lost 2 bases, with 8 bases spanning the gap. The CDR3 is CASSQDITGNQPQHF. The CDR3 DNA sequence: TGCGCCAGCAGCCAAGATATCACAGGCAATCAGCCCCAGCATTTT.

In regard to this clonotype: A much larger clone is a single base away; this may be a read error. The rearrangement links TRBV5-4 to TRBJ1-2; unclear D gene. Germline V gene sequence: CDR1 SGHNT, CDR2 YYREEE (reference sequence). Trimming left V 7 bases short and J 4 bases short, with 23 bases between. The CDR3 is made up of 16 amino acids. CDR3 region: CASLHSVPGNTYGYTF. CDR3 nucleotide sequence: TGTGCCAGCTTGCATAGCGTACCAGGAAATACCTATGGCTACACCTTC.

Ten or more counts support this clonotype. This sequence joins TRBV10-3 and TRBJ1-2, with TRBD1 as a possible D gene (6 bases). The CDR3 is 14 residues long. CDR1 is ENHRY, CDR2 SYGVKD, per germline. The ends were cut back, 2 bases at V and 3 bases at J, with 10 bases in the middle. Here the CDR3 reads CAISEQAGDYGYTF. The CDR3 DNA reads TGTGCCATCAGTGAGCAGGCAGGGGACTATGGCTACACCTTC.

This clonotype appeared a few times. This chain connects TRBV5-6 to TRBJ1-4, with D possibly matching TRBD1 (5 bases). The germline V gene has CDR1 SGHDT and CDR2 YYEEEE. The CDR3 covers 14 residues. The germline V and J ends were trimmed by 4 bases and 7 bases, with 14 bases remaining between them. CDR3 coding DNA: TGTGCCAGCAGCCCCGGGGGGACGGGTGAAAAACTGTTTTTT. It yields the protein CASSPGGTGEKLFF.

This clonotype was recorded at least ten times. V is TRBV12-3 or TRBV12-4 and J is TRBJ2-1; 11 nucleotides align to TRBD2. The ends lost 7 bases at V and 8 bases at J; junction bases unmatched: 4. The CDR3 runs 13 residues. CDR3 residues: CASTPSGRYEQFF. The CDR3 bases are TGTGCCAGCACCCCTAGCGGGAGGTATGAGCAGTTCTTC.

This clonotype was picked up many times. The chain carries TRBV28 and TRBJ1-4, with D tentatively TRBD1 (6 bases). The V end lost 7 bases, the J end lost 5 bases, and 20 bases lay between the germline ends. Looked up from germline, CDR1 is MDHEN and CDR2 is SYDVKM. This CDR3 has 16 amino acids. The CDR3 region has the DNA TGTGCCAGCACCCGGGGCAGGGGCTTCTTAAATGAAAAACTGTTTTTT. Translating gives CASTRGRGFLNEKLFF.

Many counts were recorded for this clonotype. The chain joins TRBV6-2 or TRBV6-3 to TRBJ2-7; 11 bases are shared with TRBD1. V trimming: 5 bases; J trimming: 3 bases; junction bases outside the gene matches: 12. This CDR3 has 17 residues. Germline-derived CDR1 and CDR2 are MNHEY and SVGEGT. CDR3 sequence: CASSDPPGTGGNYEQYF. For the CDR3, the DNA is TGTGCCAGCAGTGATCCTCCCGGGACAGGGGGAAACTACGAGCAGTACTTC.

This clonotype was observed at least ten times. The V and J genes are TRBV19 and TRBJ1-1; possibly TRBD1 for D (5 bases). Trimming left V 5 bases short and J 7 bases short, with 14 bases between. The CDR3 consists of 13 residues. The germline V gene encodes CDR1 LNHDA and CDR2 SQIVND (reference sequence). In DNA form, the CDR3 reads TGTGCCAGTAGTTCCCCCGGGACGGGTGAAGCTTTCTTT. Translated: CASSSPGTGEAFF.

This clonotype turned up a few times. A read error is possible here, since a much larger clone lies one base away. This chain uses TRBV3-1 with TRBJ1-2; D not certain. V lost 5 bases, J lost 4 bases, and 23 bases lay in between. CDR1 LGHDT and CDR2 YNNKEL come from the germline V gene (reference sequence). This CDR3 contains 17 residues. CDR3 nucleotides: TGTGCCAGCAGCTTCGATTTCACCCTTCGAAAGACCTATGGCTACACCTTC. Encoded protein: CASSFDFTLRKTYGYTF.

This clonotype was found many times. The chain joins TRBV10-1 to TRBJ2-2; D gene ambiguous. The ends were cut back, 2 bases at V and 3 bases at J, with 4 bases in the middle. The CDR3 totals 13 residues. Germline CDR1 WNHNN, CDR2 SYGVQD (reference sequence). CDR3 loop: CASSEVDTGELFF. As DNA, the CDR3 is TGCGCCAGCAGTGAGGTGGACACCGGGGAGCTGTTTTTT.

This clonotype was detected many times. The chain carries TRBV7-9 and TRBJ1-6; 7 bases are shared with TRBD1. Germline V gene lookup returns CDR1 SEHNR and CDR2 FQNEAQ (reference sequence). This CDR3 has 16 residues. V gave up 1 base and J gave up 9 bases; unmatched junction bases: 9. The CDR3 is CASSLGGGGAGSPLHF. The CDR3 DNA reads TGTGCCAGCAGCTTAGGAGGGGGCGGCGCAGGTTCACCCCTCCACTTT.

This clonotype was seen at least ten times. The rearrangement uses TRBV6-5 and TRBJ1-3; 8 bases fit TRBD1. Germline values: CDR1 MNHEY, CDR2 SVGAGI. The trim removed 6 bases at V and 0 bases at J, leaving 4 bases unmatched. This CDR3 spans 15 amino acids. The CDR3 DNA reads as TGTGCCAGCAGCATCGGACAGGGCTCTGGAAACACCATATATTTT. It encodes CASSIGQGSGNTIYF.

Points on this clonotype: This may stem from a read error, because a much larger clone lies one nucleotide away. The gene calls are TRBV4-1 and TRBJ2-7; 8 bases map to TRBD2. V was pared by 3 bases and J by 6 bases, with 13 bases of the junction left unmatched. This CDR3 has 16 amino acids. Germline lookup yields CDR1 MGHRA and CDR2 YSYEKL. CDR3 bases: TGCGCCAGCAGCCACGGAACTAGCGGACCAACCTTCGAGCAGTACTTC. Residues: CASSHGTSGPTFEQYF.

Details on this clonotype: This sequence may be a read error, since a much larger clone differs from it by one base. The chain recombines TRBV20-1 with TRBJ1-1; D unresolved. Germline assignment: CDR1 DFQATT and CDR2 SNEGSKA (reference sequence). The CDR3 spans 16 residues. The CDR3 here is CSAPRPPTDMNTVAFF. The CDR3 region has the DNA TGCAGTGCTCCCCGCCCCCCAACAGATATGAACACTGTAGCTTTCTTT.

This clonotype was found many times. V and J are TRBV6-6 and TRBJ2-7; 9 bases are a match to TRBD2. This CDR3 is 15 amino acids long. The trim removed 8 bases at V and 0 bases at J, leaving 8 bases unmatched. In germline, CDR1 is MNHNY, CDR2 SVGAGI (reference sequence). Here the CDR3 DNA reads TGTGCCAGCGTCGGTAGCGGGGGACGCTCCTACGAGCAGTACTTC. Protein product: CASVGSGGRSYEQYF.